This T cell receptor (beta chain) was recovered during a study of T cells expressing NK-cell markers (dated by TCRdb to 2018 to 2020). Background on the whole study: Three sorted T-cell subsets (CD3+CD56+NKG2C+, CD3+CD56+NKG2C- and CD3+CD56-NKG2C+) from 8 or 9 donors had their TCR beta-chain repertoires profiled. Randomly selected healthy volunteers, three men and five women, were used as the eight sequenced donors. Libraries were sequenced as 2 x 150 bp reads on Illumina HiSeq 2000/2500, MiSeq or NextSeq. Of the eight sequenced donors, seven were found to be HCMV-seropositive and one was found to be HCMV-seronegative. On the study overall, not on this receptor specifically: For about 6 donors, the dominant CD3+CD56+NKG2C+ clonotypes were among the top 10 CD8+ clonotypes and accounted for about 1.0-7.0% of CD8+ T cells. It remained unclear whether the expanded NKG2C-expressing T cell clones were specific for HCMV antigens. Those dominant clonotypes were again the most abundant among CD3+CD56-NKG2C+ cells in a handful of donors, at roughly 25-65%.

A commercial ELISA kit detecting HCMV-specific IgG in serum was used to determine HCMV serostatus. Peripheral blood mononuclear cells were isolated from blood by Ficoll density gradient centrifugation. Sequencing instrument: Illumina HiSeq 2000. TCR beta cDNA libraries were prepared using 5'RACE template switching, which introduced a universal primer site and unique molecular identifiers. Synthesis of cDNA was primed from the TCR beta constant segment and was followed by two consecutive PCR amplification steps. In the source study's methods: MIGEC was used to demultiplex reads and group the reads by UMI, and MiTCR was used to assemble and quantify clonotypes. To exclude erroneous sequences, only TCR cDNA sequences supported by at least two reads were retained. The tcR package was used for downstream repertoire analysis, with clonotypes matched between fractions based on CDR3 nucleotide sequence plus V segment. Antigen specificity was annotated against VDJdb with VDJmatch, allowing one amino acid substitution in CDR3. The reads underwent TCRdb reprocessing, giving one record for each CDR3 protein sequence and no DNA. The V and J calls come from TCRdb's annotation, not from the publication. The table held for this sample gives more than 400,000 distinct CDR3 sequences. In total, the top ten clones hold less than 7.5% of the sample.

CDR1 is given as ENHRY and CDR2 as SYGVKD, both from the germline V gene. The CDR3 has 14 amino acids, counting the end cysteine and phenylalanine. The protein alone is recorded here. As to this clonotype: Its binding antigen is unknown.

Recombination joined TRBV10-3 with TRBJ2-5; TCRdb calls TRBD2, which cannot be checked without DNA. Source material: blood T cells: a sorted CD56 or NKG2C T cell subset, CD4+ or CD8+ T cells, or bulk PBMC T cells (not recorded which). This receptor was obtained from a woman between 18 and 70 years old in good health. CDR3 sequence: CAIKSSGAQETQYF.